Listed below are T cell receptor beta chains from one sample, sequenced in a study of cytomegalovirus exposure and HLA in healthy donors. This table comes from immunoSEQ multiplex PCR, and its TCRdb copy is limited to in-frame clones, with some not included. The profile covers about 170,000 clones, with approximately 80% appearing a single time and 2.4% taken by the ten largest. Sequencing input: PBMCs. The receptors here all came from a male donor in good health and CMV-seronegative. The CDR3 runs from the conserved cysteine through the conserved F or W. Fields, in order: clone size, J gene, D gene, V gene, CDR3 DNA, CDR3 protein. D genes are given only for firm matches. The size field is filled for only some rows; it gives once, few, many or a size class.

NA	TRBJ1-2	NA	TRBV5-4	TGTGCCAGCAGCTCCGGGGAGGATTATGGCTACACCTTC	CASSSGEDYGYTF
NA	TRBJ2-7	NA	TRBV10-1	TGCGCCAGCAGTGAGAATAGATACGAGCAGTACTTC	CASSENRYEQYF
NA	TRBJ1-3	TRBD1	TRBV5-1	TGCGCCAGCAGCCCACAGGGGGGCGGAAACACCATATATTTT	CASSPQGGGNTIYF
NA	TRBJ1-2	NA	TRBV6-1	TGTGCCAGCAGCTTCTATGGCTACACCTTC	CASSFYGYTF
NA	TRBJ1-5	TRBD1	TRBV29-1	TGCAGCGCTTCGGACAGGGGAGGACAGCCCCAGCATTTT	CSASDRGGQPQHF
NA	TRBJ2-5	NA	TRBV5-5	TGTGCCAGCAGCTTGGCTCTAGACCAAGAGACCCAGTACTTC	CASSLALDQETQYF
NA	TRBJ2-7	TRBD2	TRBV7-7	TGTGCTAGCAGCTTAGCGTCTAGCGGCGAGCAGTACTTC	CASSLASSGEQYF
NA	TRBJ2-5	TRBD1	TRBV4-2	TGTGCCAGCAGCCAGACAGGGATGGGGGAGACCCAGTACTTC	CASSQTGMGETQYF
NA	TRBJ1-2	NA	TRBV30	TGTGCCTGGAGTTCGGCGTCTAACTATGGCTACCCCTTC	CAWSSASNYGYPF
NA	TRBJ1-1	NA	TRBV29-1	TGCAGCACCTCCCACCCCGGGGGTTACACTGAAGCTTTCTTT	CSTSHPGGYTEAFF
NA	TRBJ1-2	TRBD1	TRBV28	TGTGCCAGCAGTTCTCACTCCACCTCCGTCCGGGGACAGAACTATGGCTACACCTTC	CASSSHSTSVRGQNYGYTF
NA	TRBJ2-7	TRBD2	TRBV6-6	TGTGCCGCCAGCCTAGCGGGGGTGCAGTACTTC	CAASLAGVQYF
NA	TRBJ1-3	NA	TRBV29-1	TGCAGCGTTGAATCTTACACCTCTGGAAACACCATATATTTT	CSVESYTSGNTIYF
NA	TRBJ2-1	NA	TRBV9	TGTGCCAGCAGCGTAGCGGTAAGCTCCTACAATGAGCAGTTCTTC	CASSVAVSSYNEQFF
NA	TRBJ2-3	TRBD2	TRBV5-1	TGCGCCAGCAGCTTGGCGCGGGGGGGCCGGGATACGCAGTATTTT	CASSLARGGRDTQYF
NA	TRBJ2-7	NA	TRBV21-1	TGTGCCAGCAGACCGGGACAGGGGGCGAACGAGCAGTACTTC	CASRPGQGANEQYF
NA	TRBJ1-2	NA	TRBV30	TGTGCCTGGAGTGTAAGGGGGGCGCGGGACTATGGCTACCCCTTC	CAWSVRGARDYGYPF
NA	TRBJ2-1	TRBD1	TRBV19	TGTGCCAGTAGTCCCCCTCCCGGGACAGGGACCAATGAGCAGTTCTTC	CASSPPPGTGTNEQFF
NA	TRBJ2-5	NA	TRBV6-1	TGTGCCAGCAGGCTCCCGCACCGGGAGACCCAGTACTTC	CASRLPHRETQYF
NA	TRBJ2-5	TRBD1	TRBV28	TGTGCCAGCAGTTTATTAAAGAGGGGGCTAGGGGAAGAGACCCAGTACTTC	CASSLLKRGLGEETQYF
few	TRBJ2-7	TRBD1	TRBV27	TGTGCCAGCAGGCCAAATCCCGGGACAGCAAACTACGAGCAGTACTTC	CASRPNPGTANYEQYF
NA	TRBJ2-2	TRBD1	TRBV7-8	TGTGCCAGCAGCCCGGGACAGGGGGTCACCGGGGAGCTGTTTTTT	CASSPGQGVTGELFF
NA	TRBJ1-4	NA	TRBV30	TGTGCCTGGTCGAAGGGGGTTACGAATGAAAAACTGTTTTTT	CAWSKGVTNEKLFF
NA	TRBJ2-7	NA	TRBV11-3	TGTGCCAGCAGCTCCAGAGGGGGGGGTTCGTGCGAGCAGTACTTC	CASSSRGGGSCEQYF
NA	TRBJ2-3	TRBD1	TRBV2	TGTGCCAGCAGACGCGGCCTTTTGCAGACAGGGGCCACAGATACGCAGTATTTT	CASRRGLLQTGATDTQYF
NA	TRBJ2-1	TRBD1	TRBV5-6	TGTGCCAGCAGCTTGGTAGTGGGACAGGGGGCGCCGAATGAGCAGTTCTTC	CASSLVVGQGAPNEQFF
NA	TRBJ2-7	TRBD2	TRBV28	TGTGCCAGCAGTGTCCCCGGGACTAGCTACGAGCAGTACTTC	CASSVPGTSYEQYF
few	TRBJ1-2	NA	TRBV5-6	TGTGCCAGCAGCTTGGTCAGGTCCTATGGCTACACCTTC	CASSLVRSYGYTF
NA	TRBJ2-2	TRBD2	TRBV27	TGTGCCAGCAGTTCGTGGACTAGCGGTTACACCGGGGAGCTGTTTTTT	CASSSWTSGYTGELFF
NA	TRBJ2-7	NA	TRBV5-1	TGCGCCAGCAGCTCGGCCCCTGACAGCTCCTACGAGCAGTACTTC	CASSSAPDSSYEQYF
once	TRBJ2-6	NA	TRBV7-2	TGTGCCAGCAGCTTAGGAGGGTTTGGGGCCAACGTCCTGACTTTC	CASSLGGFGANVLTF
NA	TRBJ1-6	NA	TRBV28	TGTGCCAGCAGTTTATCCCTACCGGGAGGGGAGTCACCCCTCCACTTT	CASSLSLPGGESPLHF
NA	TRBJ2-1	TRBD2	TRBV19	TGTGCCAGTAGTTCTCGTGGGGTAGCGGGGGGTAACTCCTACAATGAGCAGTTCTTC	CASSSRGVAGGNSYNEQFF
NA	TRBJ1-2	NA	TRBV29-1	TGCAGCGTTGAAGGACAGGACGGCTACACCTTC	CSVEGQDGYTF
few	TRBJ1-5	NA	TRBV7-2	TGTGCCAGCAGCCAGTGGAGGGATCAGCCCCAGCATTTT	CASSQWRDQPQHF
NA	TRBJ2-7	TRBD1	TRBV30	TGTGCCTGGCGTTCCGGACAGGCCTACGAGCAGTACTTC	CAWRSGQAYEQYF
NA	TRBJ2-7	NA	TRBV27	TGTGCCAGCAGTCCTCTTAGGTCTCTGGACAGCCACGAGCAGTACTTC	CASSPLRSLDSHEQYF